Following are 14 T cell receptor beta chains from one sample sequenced in a study of shared clonotypes between healthy human individuals. The assay was immunoSEQ multiplex PCR, and TCRdb's table has in-frame clones only and misses some. The profile shows some 2.4 million clones, roughly 93% of them singletons. Sequenced sample: naive CD4+ T cells from PBMCs. Specified subset: CD45RA+ positively selected. These receptors were obtained from a young man in good health. Some clones in this sample may be carry-over from other donors' samples.

The chain combines TRBV19 with TRBJ2-7; 7 bases agree with TRBD2. The trim removed 6 bases at V and 7 bases at J, leaving 9 bases unmatched. The CDR3 totals 13 residues. The germline CDR1 and CDR2 sequences are LNHDA and SQIVND (reference sequence). The chain's CDR3 is CASSPRLAREQYF. CDR3 DNA sequence: TGTGCCAGTAGCCCCAGACTAGCTAGAGAGCAGTACTTC.

This chain connects TRBV9 to TRBJ2-7; 10 nucleotides align to TRBD2. Unmatched junction bases numbered 3, after V lost 0 bases and J lost 3 bases. The germline V gene has CDR1 SGDLS and CDR2 YYNGEE. This CDR3 is built from 15 residues. In nucleotides, the CDR3 is TGTGCCAGCAGCGTAGGGGCTAGCGGGGGCTACGAGCAGTACTTC. Translating it yields CASSVGASGGYEQYF. The full variable domain, rest sourced from reference TRBV9 and TRBJ2-7, is DSGVTQTPKHLITATGQRVTLRCSPRSGDLSVYWYQQSLDQGLQFLIQYYNGEERAKGNILERFSAQQFPDLHSELNLSSLELGDSALYFCASSVGASGGYEQYFGPGTRLTVT.

Note on this clone: Different DNA sequences within this sample yield the same CDR3. J is TRBJ2-5 and V is TRBV5-1; TRBD1 or TRBD2 may be the D gene (7 bases each). The CDR3 totals 14 residues. Trimming stripped 2 bases from V and 5 bases from J, with 13 bases between. Germline lookup yields CDR1 SGHRS and CDR2 YFSETQ. The CDR3 bases are TGCGCCAGCAGCTTCCAGGGGGGGAGGGAGACCCAGTACTTC. This gives the protein CASSFQGGRETQYF.

To note about this clone: Distinct nucleotide sequences in the sample also encode this CDR3. V gene TRBV7-9 combines with J gene TRBJ1-3; D is unresolved. The V and J ends lost 1 base and 0 bases respectively, with 4 bases between them. The germline V gene has CDR1 SEHNR and CDR2 FQNEAQ (reference sequence). This CDR3 comprises 14 residues. The CDR3 sequence: CASSLGYSGNTIYF. The CDR3, as DNA: TGTGCCAGCAGCTTAGGATACTCTGGAAACACCATATATTTT.

As regards this clone: The same CDR3 also results from other DNA sequences found in this sample. J is TRBJ2-3 and V is TRBV7-8; D is unresolved. The CDR3 has 12 amino acids. The V gene lost 0 bases and the J gene lost 4 bases, with 2 bases spanning the gap. Germline V gives CDR1 SGHVS, CDR2 FQNEAQ. The CDR3 sequence is CASSLAADTQYF. The CDR3 region has the DNA TGTGCCAGCAGCTTAGCGGCAGATACGCAGTATTTT.

CDR3 sequence (DNA): TGTGCCGGGCAGGGCCGGCTGGCAGCAGATACGCAGTATTTT. Its protein product is CAGQGRLAADTQYF. This chain connects TRBV7-9 to TRBJ2-3, with D tentatively TRBD1 (5 bases). CDR3 length: 14 amino acids. The ends were cut back, 11 bases at V and 4 bases at J, with 19 bases in the middle. CDR1 SEHNR and CDR2 FQNEAQ come from the germline V gene (reference sequence). Full variable domain (remainder filled in from reference TRBV7-9 and TRBJ2-3): DTGVSQNPRHKITKRGQNVTFRCDPISEHNRLYWYRQTLGQGPEFLTYFQNEAQLEKSRLLSDRFSAERPKGSFSTLEIQRTEQGDSAMYLCAGQGRLAADTQYFGPGTRLTVL.

The V gene is TRBV27, the J gene TRBJ2-1, with TRBD2 identical over 13 bases. The CDR3 sequence is 19 residues long. J gave up 7 bases and V 5 bases, and 17 bases lay outside the gene matches. Per the germline V gene, CDR1 is MNHEY and CDR2 is SMNVEV (reference sequence). In nucleotides, the CDR3 is TGTGCCAGCAGTAACACGGGACTAGCGGGATGGAAACTAGGAAATGAGCAGTTCTTC. Translation gives CASSNTGLAGWKLGNEQFF.

The V gene is TRBV5-1, the J gene TRBJ2-5; TRBD2 aligns across 7 bases. The CDR3 runs to 14 residues. V was pared by 1 base and J by 5 bases, with 5 bases of the junction left unmatched. Germline V gene sequence: CDR1 SGHRS, CDR2 YFSETQ. The CDR3 is CASSLIAGLETQYF. The CDR3 bases are TGCGCCAGCAGCTTGATAGCGGGCTTGGAGACCCAGTACTTC. The full variable domain, rest sourced from reference TRBV5-1 and TRBJ2-5, is KAGVTQTPRYLIKTRGQQVTLSCSPISGHRSVSWYQQTPGQGLQFLFEYFSETQRNKGNFPGRFSGRQFSNSRSEMNVSTLELGDSALYLCASSLIAGLETQYFGPGTRLLVL.

V and J are TRBV18 and TRBJ2-5; 14 positions match TRBD2. Trimming at V came to 3 bases and at J to 5 bases, leaving 8 bases not matched to a gene. Germline loops: CDR1 KGHSH, CDR2 LQKENI. This CDR3 is built from 17 residues. In DNA, the CDR3 is TGTGCCAGCTCACCCCCGGGACTAGCGGGAGAAATTGAGACCCAGTACTTC. Residues: CASSPPGLAGEIETQYF.

The chain uses TRBV7-2 and TRBJ1-1; D uncertain. The CDR3 is 11 amino acids. CDR1 SGHTA and CDR2 FQGNSA come from the germline V gene. V was clipped by 3 bases and J by 3 bases, with 2 bases between them. DNA of the CDR3: TGTGCCAGCAGCTTGGACACTGAAGCTTTCTTT. As protein: CASSLDTEAFF.

This chain's CDR3 is CASSFIGNSYEQYF. As DNA, the CDR3 is TGCGCCAGCAGCTTTATCGGGAACTCCTACGAGCAGTACTTC. The rearrangement links TRBV5-1 to TRBJ2-7; D possibly corresponds to TRBD2 (5 bases). CDR1 and CDR2 (germline): SGHRS, YFSETQ. CDR3 size: 14 residues. V was trimmed by 2 bases and J by 0 bases, leaving 9 bases between them.

The rearrangement uses TRBV11-2 and TRBJ2-2; D is uncertain. The CDR3 sequence is 14 residues long. Germline V gene sequence: CDR1 SGHAT, CDR2 FQNNGV. Trimming cost V 8 bases and J 5 bases, with 15 bases left between them. The CDR3 coding sequence is TGTGCCAGCCGCCGTCGGGCGGAGACCGGGGAGCTGTTTTTT. Its translation: CASRRRAETGELFF.

The chain couples TRBV6-1 to TRBJ2-7; D is uncertain. CDR1 is MNHNS and CDR2 is SASEGT in the germline V gene. The CDR3 loop spans 11 amino acids. V gave up 4 bases and J gave up 5 bases, with 6 bases separating them. The CDR3 DNA sequence: TGTGCCAGCAGTGGCGCTCACGAGCAGTACTTC. Its translation is CASSGAHEQYF.

V usage is TRBV15 and J usage is TRBJ2-3; D gene ambiguous. Per the germline V gene, CDR1 is LNHNV and CDR2 is YYDKDF (reference sequence). The CDR3 length is 13 residues. V was cut by 2 bases and J by 3 bases, with 6 bases left in between. The CDR3 DNA is TGTGCCACCAGCAGACCCTATACAGATACGCAGTATTTT. Protein: CATSRPYTDTQYF.